The text below deals with one T cell receptor beta chain. The antigen is unknown. This specimen comes from a study of blood T cells in healthy people across ages. A sample-barcoded 5' primer and a J-beta primer mix were used in a second PCR of roughly 7 to 12 cycles. Each CDR3 protein gets one entry after TCRdb re-called the 5' RACE reads with MiXCR. This sample has around 870,000 distinct CDR3 sequences, with 29% found just once. Researchers isolated at least 6 million PBMCs per sample. General study results and limits: As naive T cell percentage varied, TCR beta diversity correlated strongly with it. Long-lived donors had more naive CD4+ cells and higher diversity than aged donors.

The specimen sequenced was blood. This clonotype was sampled from a woman older than 75 in good health.

CDR3 in DNA: TGTGCCAGCAGTTACTCGCGGGACAGGGTATGGAGCAATCAGCCCCAGCATTTT. Residues: CASSYSRDRVWSNQPQHF. The chain joins TRBV6-2 or TRBV6-3 to TRBJ1-5, with 9 bases that match TRBD1. There are 18 residues in the CDR3. V dropped 0 bases and J dropped 1; count of bases not matched to a gene: 7. Per the germline V gene, CDR1 is MNHEY and CDR2 is SVGEGT.